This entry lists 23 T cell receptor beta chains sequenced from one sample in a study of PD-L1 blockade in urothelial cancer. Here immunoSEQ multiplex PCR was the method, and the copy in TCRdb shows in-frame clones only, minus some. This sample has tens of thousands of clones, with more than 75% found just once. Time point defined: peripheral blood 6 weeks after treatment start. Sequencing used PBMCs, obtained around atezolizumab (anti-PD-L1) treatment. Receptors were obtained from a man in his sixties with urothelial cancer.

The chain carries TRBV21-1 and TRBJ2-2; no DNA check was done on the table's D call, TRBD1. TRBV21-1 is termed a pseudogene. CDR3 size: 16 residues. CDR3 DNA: TGTGCCAGCAGCGCCGGGACAGGGCCTCTCACGGGGGAGCTGTTTTTT. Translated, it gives CASSAGTGPLTGELFF.

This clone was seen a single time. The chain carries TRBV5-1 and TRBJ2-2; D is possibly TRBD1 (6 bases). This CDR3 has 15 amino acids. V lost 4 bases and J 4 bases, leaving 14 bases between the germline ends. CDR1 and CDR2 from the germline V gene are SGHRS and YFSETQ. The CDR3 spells CASSMNGGGTGELFF. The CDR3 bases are TGCGCCAGCAGCATGAATGGGGGCGGCACCGGGGAGCTGTTTTTT.

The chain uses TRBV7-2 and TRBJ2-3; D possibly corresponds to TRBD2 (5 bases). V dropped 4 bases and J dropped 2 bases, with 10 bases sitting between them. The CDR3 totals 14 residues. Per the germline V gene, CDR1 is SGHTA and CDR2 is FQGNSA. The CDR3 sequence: CASSSTTNTDTQYF. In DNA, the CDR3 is TGTGCCAGCAGCTCGACTACGAACACAGATACGCAGTATTTT.

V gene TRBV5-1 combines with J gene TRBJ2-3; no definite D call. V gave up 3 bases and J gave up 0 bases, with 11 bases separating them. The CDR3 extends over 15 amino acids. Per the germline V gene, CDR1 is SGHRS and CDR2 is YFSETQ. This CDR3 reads CASSSPTVSTDTQYF. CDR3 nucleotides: TGCGCCAGCAGCTCCCCTACCGTGAGCACAGATACGCAGTATTTT.

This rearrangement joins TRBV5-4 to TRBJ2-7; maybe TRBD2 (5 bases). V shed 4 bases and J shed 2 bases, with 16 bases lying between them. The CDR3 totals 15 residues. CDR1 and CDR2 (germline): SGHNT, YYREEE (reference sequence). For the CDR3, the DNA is TGTGCCAGCAGCCCAGCCCCGGGGATAACCTACGAGCAGTACTTC. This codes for CASSPAPGITYEQYF.

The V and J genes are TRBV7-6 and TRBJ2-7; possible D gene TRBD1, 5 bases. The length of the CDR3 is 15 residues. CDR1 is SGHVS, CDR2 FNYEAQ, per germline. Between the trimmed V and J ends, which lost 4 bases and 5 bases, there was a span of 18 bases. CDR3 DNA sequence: TGTGCCAGCAGCTCGGCAGGGCAGGCCAACCACGAGCAGTACTTC. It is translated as CASSSAGQANHEQYF.

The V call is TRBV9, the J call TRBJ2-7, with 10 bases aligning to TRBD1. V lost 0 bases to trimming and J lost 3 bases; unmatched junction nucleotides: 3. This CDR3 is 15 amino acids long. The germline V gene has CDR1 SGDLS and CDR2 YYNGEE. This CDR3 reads CASSVGGTGDYEQYF. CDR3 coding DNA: TGTGCCAGCAGCGTAGGGGGGACAGGGGACTACGAGCAGTACTTC.

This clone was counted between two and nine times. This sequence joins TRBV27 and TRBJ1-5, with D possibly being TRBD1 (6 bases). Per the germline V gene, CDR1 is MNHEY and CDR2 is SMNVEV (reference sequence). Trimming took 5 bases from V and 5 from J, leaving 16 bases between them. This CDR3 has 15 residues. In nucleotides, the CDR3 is TGTGCCAGCAGTGCCAAAACAGGGTTGGATCAGCCCCAGCATTTT. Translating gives CASSAKTGLDQPQHF.

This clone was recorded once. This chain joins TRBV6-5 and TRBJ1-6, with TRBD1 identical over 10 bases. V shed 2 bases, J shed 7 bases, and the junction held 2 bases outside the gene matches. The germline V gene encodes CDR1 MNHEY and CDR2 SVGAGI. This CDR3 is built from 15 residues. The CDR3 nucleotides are TGTGCCAGCAGTTACGGGACAGGGGTAAATTCACCCCTCCACTTT. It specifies CASSYGTGVNSPLHF.

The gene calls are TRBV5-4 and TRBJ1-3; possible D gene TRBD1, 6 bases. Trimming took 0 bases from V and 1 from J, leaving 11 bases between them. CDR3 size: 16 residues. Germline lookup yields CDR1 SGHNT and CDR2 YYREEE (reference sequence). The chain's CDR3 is CASSLAGVSSGNTIYF. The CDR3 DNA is TGTGCCAGCAGCTTGGCAGGGGTATCATCTGGAAACACCATATATTTT.

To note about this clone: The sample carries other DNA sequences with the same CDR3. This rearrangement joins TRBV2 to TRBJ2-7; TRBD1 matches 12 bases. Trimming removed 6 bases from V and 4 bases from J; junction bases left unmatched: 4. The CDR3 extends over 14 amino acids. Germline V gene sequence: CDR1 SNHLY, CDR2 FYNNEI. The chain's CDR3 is CASRGTGGSYEQYF. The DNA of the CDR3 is TGTGCCAGCAGGGGGACAGGGGGCAGTTACGAGCAGTACTTC.

CDR3: CASSLTVNTEAFF. Written as DNA, the CDR3 is TGTGCCAGCAGCCTGACAGTGAACACTGAAGCTTTCTTT. This chain connects TRBV9 to TRBJ1-1, with D possibly being TRBD1 (5 bases). Germline-derived CDR1 and CDR2 are SGDLS and YYNGEE. Trimming removed 4 bases at V and 0 bases at J, with 7 bases between. The CDR3 runs to 13 residues.

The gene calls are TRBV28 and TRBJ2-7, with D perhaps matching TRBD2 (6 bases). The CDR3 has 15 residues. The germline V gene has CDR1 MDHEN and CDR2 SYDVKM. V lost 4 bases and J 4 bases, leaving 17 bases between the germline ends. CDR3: CASSWSGPLRYEQYF. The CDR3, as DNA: TGTGCCAGCAGTTGGAGCGGGCCCCTAAGGTACGAGCAGTACTTC.

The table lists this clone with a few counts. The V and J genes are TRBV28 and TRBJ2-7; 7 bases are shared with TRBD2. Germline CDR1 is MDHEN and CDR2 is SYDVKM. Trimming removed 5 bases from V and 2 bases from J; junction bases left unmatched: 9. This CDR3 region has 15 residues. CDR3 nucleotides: TGTGCCAGCAGTCCACCTAGCGGTTCCACCTACGAGCAGTACTTC. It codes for CASSPPSGSTYEQYF.

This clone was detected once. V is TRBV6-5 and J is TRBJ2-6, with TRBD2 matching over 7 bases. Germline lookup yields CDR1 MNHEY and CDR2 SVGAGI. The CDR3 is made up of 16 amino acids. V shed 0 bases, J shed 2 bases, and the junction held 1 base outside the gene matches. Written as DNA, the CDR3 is TGTGCCAGCAGTTACTCAGGACTAGCTGGGGCCAACGTCCTGACTTTC. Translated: CASSYSGLAGANVLTF.

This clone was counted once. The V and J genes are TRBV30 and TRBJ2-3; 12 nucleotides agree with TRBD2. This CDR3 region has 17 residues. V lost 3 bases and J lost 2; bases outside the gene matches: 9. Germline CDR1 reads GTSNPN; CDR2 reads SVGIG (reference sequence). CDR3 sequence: CAWRGLAGGRYTDTQYF. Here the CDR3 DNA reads TGTGCCTGGAGGGGTCTAGCGGGGGGGAGATACACAGATACGCAGTATTTT.

The CDR3 loop is CASSPRGGGGETQYF. CDR3 in DNA: TGTGCCAGCAGCCCTCGTGGAGGGGGCGGGGAGACCCAGTACTTC. This chain joins TRBV7-8 and TRBJ2-5, with a tentative D call TRBD1 (7 bases). The CDR3 is 15 residues long. Germline loops: CDR1 SGHVS, CDR2 FQNEAQ. V was clipped by 5 bases and J by 5 bases, with 18 bases between them.

The CDR3 coding sequence is TGTGCCAGCAGCTTAAACAGGGCCCCCTCCTACGAGCAGTACTTC. Translation: CASSLNRAPSYEQYF. The chain recombines TRBV11-3 with TRBJ2-7; the D gene is possibly TRBD1 (6 bases). The germline V gene has CDR1 SGHNT and CDR2 YENEEA. This CDR3 region has 15 residues. Trimming cost V 2 bases and J 0 bases, with 11 bases left between them.

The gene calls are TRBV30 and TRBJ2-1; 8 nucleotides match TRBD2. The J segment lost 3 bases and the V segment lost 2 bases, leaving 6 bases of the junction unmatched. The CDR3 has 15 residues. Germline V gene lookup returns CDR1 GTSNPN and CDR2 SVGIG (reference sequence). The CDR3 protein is CAWSISGNSYNEQFF. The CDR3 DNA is TGTGCCTGGAGTATTAGCGGGAATAGCTACAATGAGCAGTTCTTC.

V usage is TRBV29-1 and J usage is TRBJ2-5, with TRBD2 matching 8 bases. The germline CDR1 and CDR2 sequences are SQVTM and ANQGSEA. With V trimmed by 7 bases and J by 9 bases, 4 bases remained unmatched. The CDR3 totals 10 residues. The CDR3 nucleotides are TGCAGCGACTTGCGGGGGGCCCAGTACTTC. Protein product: CSDLRGAQYF.

In DNA, the CDR3 is TGTGCCAGCAGCTCTACGGGACAGGGGGCCTCTGGGGCCAACGTCCTGACTTTC. Translated: CASSSTGQGASGANVLTF. This sequence joins TRBV7-9 and TRBJ2-6; 12 bases agree with TRBD1. Germline V gene sequence: CDR1 SEHNR, CDR2 FQNEAQ (reference sequence). After removal of 4 bases from V and 0 bases from J, the junction contained 4 bases not matched to a gene. This CDR3 spans 18 amino acids.

The CDR3 loop reads CASSRDRSYNEQFF. The CDR3 DNA is TGTGCCAGCTCCCGGGACAGGTCCTACAATGAGCAGTTCTTC. J is TRBJ2-1 and V is TRBV11-3, with 8 bases identical to TRBD1. CDR3 size: 14 residues. Germline-derived CDR1 and CDR2 are SGHNT and YENEEA. Losses at the gene ends were 8 bases for V and 1 base for J; bases not matched to a gene: 4.

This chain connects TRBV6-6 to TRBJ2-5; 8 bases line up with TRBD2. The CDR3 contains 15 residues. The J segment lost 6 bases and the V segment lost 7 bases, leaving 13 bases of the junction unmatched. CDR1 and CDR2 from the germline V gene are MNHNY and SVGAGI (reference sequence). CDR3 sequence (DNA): TGTGCCAGCAACCCCCGGGGGGGCATGTCGAAGACCCAGTACTTC. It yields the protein CASNPRGGMSKTQYF.